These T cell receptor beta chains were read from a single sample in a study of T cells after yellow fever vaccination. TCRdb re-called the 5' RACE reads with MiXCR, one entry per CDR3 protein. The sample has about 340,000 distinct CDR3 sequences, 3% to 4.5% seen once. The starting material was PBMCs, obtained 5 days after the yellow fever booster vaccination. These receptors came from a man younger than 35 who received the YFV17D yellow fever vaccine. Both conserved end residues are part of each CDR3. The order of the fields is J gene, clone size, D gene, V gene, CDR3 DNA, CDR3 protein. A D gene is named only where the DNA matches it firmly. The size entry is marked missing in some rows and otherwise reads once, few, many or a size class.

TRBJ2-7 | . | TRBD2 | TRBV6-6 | TGTGCCAGCAGCGGGACTAGCGGGCCCGTCACCTACGAGCAGTACTTC | CASSGTSGPVTYEQYF
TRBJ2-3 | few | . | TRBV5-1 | TGCGCCAGCAGCGCGGGAACCACAGATACGCAGTATTTT | CASSAGTTDTQYF
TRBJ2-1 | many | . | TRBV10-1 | TGCGCCAGCGGTATGAGCGGCTCCTACAATGAGCAGTTCTTC | CASGMSGSYNEQFF
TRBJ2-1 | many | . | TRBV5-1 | TGCGCCAGCAGCTTGGAAGTGAATCGGGGCGTTGAGCAGTTCTTC | CASSLEVNRGVEQFF
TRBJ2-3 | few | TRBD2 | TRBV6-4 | TGTGCCAGCAGTGCCTCGAGCGGGGGGGCAGATACGCAGTATTTT | CASSASSGGADTQYF
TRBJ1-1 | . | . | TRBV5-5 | TGTGCCAGCAGCTTGTCAGCAGCCCTGAACACTGAAGCTTTCTTT | CASSLSAALNTEAFF
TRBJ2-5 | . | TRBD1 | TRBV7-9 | TGTGCCAGCAGCCAGACAGGGTTACAAGAGACCCAGTACTTC | CASSQTGLQETQYF
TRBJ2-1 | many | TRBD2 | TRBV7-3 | TGTGCCAGCAGCTTAACCATGGGACTAGCGGGGGAGGGCATGGGAGATGAGCAGTTCTTC | CASSLTMGLAGEGMGDEQFF
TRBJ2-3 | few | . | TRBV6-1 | TGTGCCAGCAGGTGGGGCCCGGCGGCAGATACGCAGTATTTT | CASRWGPAADTQYF
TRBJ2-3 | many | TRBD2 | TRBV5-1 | TGCGCCAGCAAAGCGGGGGGGAGCACAGATACGCAGTATTTT | CASKAGGSTDTQYF
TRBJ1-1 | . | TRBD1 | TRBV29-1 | TGCAGCGCTCTCACAGGGGGCAATACTGAAGCTTTCTTT | CSALTGGNTEAFF
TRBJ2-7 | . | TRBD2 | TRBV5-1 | TGCGCCAGCAGCGCTTCACGGGGGGTACAACCGAGCGAGCAGTACTTC | CASSASRGVQPSEQYF
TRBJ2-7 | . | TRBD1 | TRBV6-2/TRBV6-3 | TGTGCCAGCAGTTTCCTTCGGACAGGATTATCCTACGAGCAGTACTTC | CASSFLRTGLSYEQYF
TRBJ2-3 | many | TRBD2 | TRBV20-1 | TGCGGGGCGGGGGGCCGGACAGATACGCAGTATTTT | CGAGGRTDTQYF
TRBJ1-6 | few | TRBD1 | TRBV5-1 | TGCGCCAGCAGCACCGGGACAGGGCTTCGCTCCTATAATTCACCCCTCCACTTT | CASSTGTGLRSYNSPLHF
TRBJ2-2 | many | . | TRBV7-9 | TGTGCCAGCACCCCGTTGGCCACCGGGGAGCTGTTTTTT | CASTPLATGELFF
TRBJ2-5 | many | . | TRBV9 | TGTGCCAGCAGCGTAGGCGGGGCGGGGGCCAGGGAGACCCAGTACTTC | CASSVGGAGARETQYF
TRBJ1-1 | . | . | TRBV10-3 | TGTGCCATCAGTGAGCAGGGCGGCACTGAAGCTTTCTTT | CAISEQGGTEAFF
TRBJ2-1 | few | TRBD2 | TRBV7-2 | TGTGCCAGCAGCCAATCCCCGGGACTAGCGGGGGAAGAGCAGTTCTTC | CASSQSPGLAGEEQFF
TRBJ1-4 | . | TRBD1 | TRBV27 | TGTGCCAGCAGTTTAGGGACAGGGTACCCTAATGAAAAACTGTTTTTT | CASSLGTGYPNEKLFF
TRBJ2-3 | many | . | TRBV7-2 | TGTGCCAGCAGCCCCGGAACCACAGATACGCAGTATTTT | CASSPGTTDTQYF
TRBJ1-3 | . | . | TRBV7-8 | TGTGCCAGCAGCTTAATGGCCACCAACTCTGGAAACACCATATATTTT | CASSLMATNSGNTIYF
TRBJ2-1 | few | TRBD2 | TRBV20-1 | TGCAGTGCTTCAGCGGGGGCCAGATACAATGAGCAGTTCTTC | CSASAGARYNEQFF
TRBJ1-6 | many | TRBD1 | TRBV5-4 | TGTGCCAGCAGCACCCGACAGGGTGATTCACCCCTCCACTTT | CASSTRQGDSPLHF
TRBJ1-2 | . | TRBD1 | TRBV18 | TGTGCCAGCGGCAAGACAGGGAGTAATGGCTACACCTTC | CASGKTGSNGYTF
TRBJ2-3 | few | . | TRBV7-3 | TGTGCCAGCAGCTTCACCCCCACAGATACGCAGTATTTT | CASSFTPTDTQYF
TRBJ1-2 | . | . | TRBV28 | TGTGCCAGCAGTTTGATCGGGGCCATATATGGCTACACCTTC | CASSLIGAIYGYTF
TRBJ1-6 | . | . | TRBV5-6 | TGTGCCAGCAGCTTGGGACGTATGGGGACACCCCTCCACTTT | CASSLGRMGTPLHF
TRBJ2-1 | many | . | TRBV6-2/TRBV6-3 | TGTGCCAGCAGTGTCGTCGGGGACCGCCCCCGAGAGCAGTTCTTC | CASSVVGDRPREQFF
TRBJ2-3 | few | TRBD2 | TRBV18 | TGTGCCAGCTCACTCCCGGGAGGTTCAGATACGCAGTATTTT | CASSLPGGSDTQYF
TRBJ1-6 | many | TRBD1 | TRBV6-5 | TGTGCCAGCAGTGCCCGACAGGGTCCCTATAATTCACCCCTCCACTTT | CASSARQGPYNSPLHF
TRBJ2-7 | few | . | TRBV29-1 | TGCAGCGTTGCCCGGGAAGGGTGGAGGGAGCAGTACTTC | CSVAREGWREQYF
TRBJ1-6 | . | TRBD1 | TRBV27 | TGTGCCAGCATCACGACAGGGAAGGGACTAGGAAATTCACCCCTCCACTTT | CASITTGKGLGNSPLHF
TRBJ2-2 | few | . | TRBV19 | TGTGCCAGTAGTATAGCCCCACCGGGGCGCACGGACACCGGGGAGCTGTTTTTT | CASSIAPPGRTDTGELFF
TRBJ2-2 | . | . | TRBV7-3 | TGTGCCAGCAGCTCCAGACACGAGGTCGGGGAGCTGTTTTTT | CASSSRHEVGELFF
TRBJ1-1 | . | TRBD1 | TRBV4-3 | TGCGCCAGCAGCCACAGTCTCGACAGGGGCCCTGAAGCTTTCTTT | CASSHSLDRGPEAFF
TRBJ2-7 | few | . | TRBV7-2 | TGTGCCAGCAGCTTAGTTCACAGGGACCGATCCGGCGAGCAGTACTTC | CASSLVHRDRSGEQYF
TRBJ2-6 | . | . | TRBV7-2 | TGTGCCAGCAATTTCCAGCTCTCTGGGGCCAACGTCCTGACTTTC | CASNFQLSGANVLTF
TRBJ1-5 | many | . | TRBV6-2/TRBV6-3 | TGTGCCAGCAGTTACTGGGGCCGGGGCAGTCAGCCCCAGCATTTT | CASSYWGRGSQPQHF
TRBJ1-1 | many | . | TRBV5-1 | TGCGCCAGCAGCCCTATTGGGGGTTTCACTGAAGCTTTCTTT | CASSPIGGFTEAFF
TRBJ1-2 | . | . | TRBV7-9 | TGTGCCAGCAGCTTAGGGGGTGGCAACTTAGTTATCTATGGCTACACCTTC | CASSLGGGNLVIYGYTF
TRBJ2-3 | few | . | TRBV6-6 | TGTGCCAGCATCCCCGGGAGCCGCACAGATACGCAGTATTTT | CASIPGSRTDTQYF
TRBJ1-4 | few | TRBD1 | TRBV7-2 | TGTGCCAGCAGGCTGACGGGACAGTGGAATGAAAAACTGTTTTTT | CASRLTGQWNEKLFF
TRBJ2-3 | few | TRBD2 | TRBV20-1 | TGCAGTGCTAGAGCTAGCGGGGGAGATACGCAGTATTTT | CSARASGGDTQYF
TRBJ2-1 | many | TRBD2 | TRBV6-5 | TGTGCCAGCAGTTACGCTAGCGGGGGGGCACATGAGCAGTTCTTC | CASSYASGGAHEQFF
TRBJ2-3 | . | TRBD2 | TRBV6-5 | TGTGCCAGCAGGCGACTAGCGGGGGCCGGAGATACGCAGTATTTT | CASRRLAGAGDTQYF
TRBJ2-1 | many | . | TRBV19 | TGTGCCAGTAGCTGGGGGGTAAGAAATGAGCAGTTCTTC | CASSWGVRNEQFF
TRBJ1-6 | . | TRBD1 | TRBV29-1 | TGCAGCCGGACAGGGGGGATGTCACCCCTCCACTTT | CSRTGGMSPLHF
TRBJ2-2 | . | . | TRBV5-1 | . | CASCPRDRIPGTPGSCFF
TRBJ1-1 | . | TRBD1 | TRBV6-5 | TGTGCCAGCAGTCTACTGGGACAGGGGCGACCCACCTTAGAAGCTTTCTTT | CASSLLGQGRPTLEAFF
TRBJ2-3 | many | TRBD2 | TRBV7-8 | TGTGCCAGCAGCTTTGGGACTAGCGGGAGCACAGATACGCAGTATTTT | CASSFGTSGSTDTQYF
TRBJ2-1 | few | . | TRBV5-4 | TGTGCCAGCAGCTCGACAGCTTACAATGAGCAGTTCTTC | CASSSTAYNEQFF
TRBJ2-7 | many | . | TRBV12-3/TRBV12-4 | TGTGCCAGCAGTTGGAGAAGGAGGTACGAGCAGTACTTC | CASSWRRRYEQYF
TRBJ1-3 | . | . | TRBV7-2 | TGTGCCAGCAGCTTAGGACAGGCGGGAAACACCATATATTTT | CASSLGQAGNTIYF
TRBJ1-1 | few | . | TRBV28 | TGTGCCAGCAATATAGGACAGCCCGCTTACACTGAAGCTTTCTTT | CASNIGQPAYTEAFF